Below, 10 T cell receptor beta chains from the same sample are listed, as sequenced in a study of CD8 T cells in Susac syndrome. Random hexamers were used to reverse transcribe an amount of about 0.5 to 1 ug RNA. MiXCR was run by TCRdb on the immunoSEQ multiplex PCR reads, yielding one entry per CDR3 protein. The repertoire holds under 550,000 distinct CDR3 sequences, with approximately 89% as singletons. Sequenced input: CD8+ T cells from PBMCs. These receptors were obtained from a human donor with multiple sclerosis.

J is TRBJ2-7 and V is TRBV4-1; 11 positions agree with TRBD1. Per the germline V gene, CDR1 is MGHRA and CDR2 is YSYEKL. This CDR3 contains 15 residues. V was pared by 5 bases and J by 6 bases, with 9 bases of the junction left unmatched. The CDR3 DNA is TGCGCCAGCAGCGAAAGGGCGGGACAGGGGGTCGAGCAGTACTTC. This translates into CASSERAGQGVEQYF.

The V gene is TRBV4-1, the J gene TRBJ1-1; possibly TRBD1 for D (5 bases). This CDR3 contains 14 residues. Trimming cost V 0 bases and J 3 bases, with 8 bases left between them. Per the germline V gene, CDR1 is MGHRA and CDR2 is YSYEKL. CDR3 protein: CASSQDGADTEAFF. DNA for the CDR3: TGCGCCAGCAGCCAAGATGGGGCGGACACTGAAGCTTTCTTT.

CDR3 DNA: TGTGCCAGCAGCCTACACCGGGACAGCACAGATACGCAGTATTTT. Protein product: CASSLHRDSTDTQYF. V usage is TRBV7-8 and J usage is TRBJ2-3; D is perhaps TRBD1 or TRBD2 (5 bases each). Per the germline V gene, CDR1 is SGHVS and CDR2 is FQNEAQ. V lost 5 bases and J lost 0, with 12 bases in between. This CDR3 is built from 15 residues. The whole variable domain, remainder taken from reference TRBV7-8 and TRBJ2-3, is GAGVSQSPRYKVAKRGQDVALRCDPISGHVSLFWYQQALGQGPEFLTYFQNEAQLDKSGLPSDRFFAERPEGSVSTLKIQRTQQEDSAVYLCASSLHRDSTDTQYFGPGTRLTVL.

This clonotype was seen only once. V gene TRBV27 combines with J gene TRBJ1-5, with TRBD1 matching 8 bases. Losses at the gene ends were 5 bases for V and 5 bases for J; bases not matched to a gene: 8. This CDR3 contains 15 residues. Germline V CDR1 and CDR2: MNHEY, SMNVEV (reference sequence). The CDR3 DNA reads TGTGCCAGCAGTCCCGGGACAGGAGGGCATCAGCCCCAGCATTTT. Amino acids: CASSPGTGGHQPQHF.

This clonotype appeared a single time. The chain recombines TRBV27 with TRBJ2-2, with 8 bases lining up with TRBD2. With 0 bases clipped from V and 7 bases from J, the junction kept 10 bases outside the gene matches. This CDR3 region has 17 residues. Germline V gene lookup returns CDR1 MNHEY and CDR2 SMNVEV (reference sequence). The CDR3 sequence is CASSLSGGRLPDGELFF. CDR3 bases: TGTGCCAGCAGTTTATCTGGCGGGAGGCTCCCGGACGGGGAGCTGTTTTTT.

V and J are TRBV9 and TRBJ2-1; the D is unclear. The CDR3 consists of 15 residues. Germline V gene sequence: CDR1 SGDLS, CDR2 YYNGEE. Between the trimmed V and J ends, which lost 4 bases and 2 bases, there was a span of 13 bases. The CDR3 region is CASSPLRSPYNEQFF. The CDR3, as DNA: TGTGCCAGCAGCCCACTCAGAAGCCCCTACAATGAGCAGTTCTTC.

This chain links TRBV7-8 with TRBJ2-7; 10 bases map to TRBD1. V shed 6 bases, J shed 3 bases, and the junction held 5 bases outside the gene matches. Germline values: CDR1 SGHVS, CDR2 FQNEAQ. The CDR3 extends over 14 amino acids. Here the CDR3 DNA reads TGTGCCAGCAGTTGGGGACAGGGGATCTACGAGCAGTACTTC. Residues: CASSWGQGIYEQYF.

This chain links TRBV5-6 with TRBJ2-4; 10 nucleotides line up with TRBD2. Trimming at V came to 2 bases and at J to 3 bases, leaving 17 bases not matched to a gene. The CDR3 has 20 amino acids. Germline lookup yields CDR1 SGHDT and CDR2 YYEEEE. This chain's CDR3 is CASSFSTSGDLLGGKNIQYF. CDR3 nucleotides: TGTGCCAGCAGCTTTTCCACTAGCGGGGACCTCCTGGGAGGCAAAAACATTCAGTACTTC.

This clonotype was seen more than once but under ten times. Written as DNA, the CDR3 is TGTGCCAGCAGCTTAGAGGCCTACGAGCAGTACTTC. It translates to CASSLEAYEQYF. The chain is built from TRBV11-2 and TRBJ2-7; D gene unclear. V lost 0 bases to trimming and J lost 2 bases, with 2 bases between them. The germline gives CDR1 SGHAT, CDR2 FQNNGV. The CDR3 length is 12 residues.

The rearrangement uses TRBV20-1 and TRBJ2-1; D perhaps matches TRBD1 (6 bases). V was pared by 0 bases and J by 6 bases, with 18 bases between. The CDR3 is 16 amino acids. Germline V CDR1 and CDR2: DFQATT, SNEGSKA (reference sequence). CDR3 bases: TGCAGTGCTAGAGATTTTAAGGCGGCCAGGGGCAATGAGCAGTTCTTC. Its protein product is CSARDFKAARGNEQFF.